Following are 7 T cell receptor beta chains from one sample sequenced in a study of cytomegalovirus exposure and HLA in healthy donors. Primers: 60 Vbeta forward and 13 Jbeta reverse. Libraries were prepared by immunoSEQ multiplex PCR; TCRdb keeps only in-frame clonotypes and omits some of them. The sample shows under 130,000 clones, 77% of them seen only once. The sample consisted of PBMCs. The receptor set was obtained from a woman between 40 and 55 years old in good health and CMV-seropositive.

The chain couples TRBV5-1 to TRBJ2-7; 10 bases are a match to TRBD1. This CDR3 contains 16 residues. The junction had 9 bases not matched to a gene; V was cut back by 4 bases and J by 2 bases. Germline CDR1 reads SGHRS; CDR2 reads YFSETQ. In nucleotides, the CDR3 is TGCGCCAGCAGCCCGCTCCCGGGACAGGGGCCCTACGAGCAGTACTTC. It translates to CASSPLPGQGPYEQYF.

The CDR3 loop is CASFKPGGSSYEQYF. CDR3 DNA: TGTGCCAGCTTTAAACCAGGGGGTAGTTCCTACGAGCAGTACTTC. The V and J genes are TRBV7-9 and TRBJ2-7, with 7 bases fitting TRBD1. V shed 8 bases, J shed 1 base, and the junction held 11 bases outside the gene matches. Germline-derived CDR1 and CDR2 are SEHNR and FQNEAQ (reference sequence). The CDR3 has 15 amino acids. Full variable domain (missing parts from reference TRBV7-9 and TRBJ2-7): DTGVSQNPRHKITKRGQNVTFRCDPISEHNRLYWYRQTLGQGPEFLTYFQNEAQLEKSRLLSDRFSAERPKGSFSTLEIQRTEQGDSAMYLCASFKPGGSSYEQYFGPGTRLTVT.

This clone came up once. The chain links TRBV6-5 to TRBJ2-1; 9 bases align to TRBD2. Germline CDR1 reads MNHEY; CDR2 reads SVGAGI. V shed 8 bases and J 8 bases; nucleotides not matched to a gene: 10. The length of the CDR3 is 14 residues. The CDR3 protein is CASGRGLAMDEQFF. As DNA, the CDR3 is TGTGCCAGCGGCCGCGGACTAGCGATGGATGAGCAGTTCTTC.

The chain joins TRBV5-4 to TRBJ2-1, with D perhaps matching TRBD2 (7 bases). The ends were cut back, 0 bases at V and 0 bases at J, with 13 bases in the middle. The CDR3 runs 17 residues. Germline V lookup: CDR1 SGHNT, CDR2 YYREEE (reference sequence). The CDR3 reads CASSLGGGGSSYNEQFF. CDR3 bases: TGTGCCAGCAGCTTGGGTGGGGGGGGCAGCTCCTACAATGAGCAGTTCTTC.

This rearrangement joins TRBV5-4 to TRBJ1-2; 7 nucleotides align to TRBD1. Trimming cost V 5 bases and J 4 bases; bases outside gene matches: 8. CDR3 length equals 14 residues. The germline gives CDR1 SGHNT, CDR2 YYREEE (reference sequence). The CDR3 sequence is CASSKTGQIYGYTF. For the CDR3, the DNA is TGTGCCAGCAGTAAAACGGGACAGATCTATGGCTACACCTTC.

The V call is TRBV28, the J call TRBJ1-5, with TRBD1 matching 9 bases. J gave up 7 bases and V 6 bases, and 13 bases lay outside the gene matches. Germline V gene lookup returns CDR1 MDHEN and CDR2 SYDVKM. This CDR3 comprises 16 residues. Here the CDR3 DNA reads TGTGCCAGCAGCCCCCCGCGTATGGGACAGGGACAGCCCCAGCATTTT. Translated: CASSPPRMGQGQPQHF.

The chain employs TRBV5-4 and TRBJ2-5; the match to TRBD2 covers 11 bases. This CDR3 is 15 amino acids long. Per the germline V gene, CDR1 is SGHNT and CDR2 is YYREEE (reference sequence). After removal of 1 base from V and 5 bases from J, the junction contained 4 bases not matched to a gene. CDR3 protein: CASSLTSGSWETQYF. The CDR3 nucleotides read TGTGCCAGCAGCTTGACTAGCGGGAGTTGGGAGACCCAGTACTTC.